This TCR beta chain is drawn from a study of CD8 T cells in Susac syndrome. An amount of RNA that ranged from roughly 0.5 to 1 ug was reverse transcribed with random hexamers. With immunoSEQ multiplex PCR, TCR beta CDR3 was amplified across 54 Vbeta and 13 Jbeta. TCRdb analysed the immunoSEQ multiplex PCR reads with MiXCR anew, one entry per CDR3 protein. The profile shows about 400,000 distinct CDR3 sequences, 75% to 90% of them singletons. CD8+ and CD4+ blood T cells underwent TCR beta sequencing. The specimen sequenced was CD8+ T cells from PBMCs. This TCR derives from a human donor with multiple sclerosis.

The CDR3 sequence: CASSPRLGVTDTQYF. The CDR3 DNA follows: TGTGCCAGCAGCCCCCGTCTGGGGGTCACAGATACGCAGTATTTT. This chain connects TRBV14 to TRBJ2-3; D possibly matches TRBD1 or TRBD2 (5 bases each). V lost 4 bases to trimming and J lost 2 bases, with 13 bases between them. Germline loops: CDR1 SGHDN, CDR2 FVKESK. CDR3 size: 15 residues. Complete variable domain (other parts from reference TRBV14 and TRBJ2-3): EAGVTQFPSHSVIEKGQTVTLRCDPISGHDNLYWYRRVMGKEIKFLLHFVKESKQDESGMPNNRFLAERTGGTYSTLKVQPAELEDSGVYFCASSPRLGVTDTQYFGPGTRLTVL.